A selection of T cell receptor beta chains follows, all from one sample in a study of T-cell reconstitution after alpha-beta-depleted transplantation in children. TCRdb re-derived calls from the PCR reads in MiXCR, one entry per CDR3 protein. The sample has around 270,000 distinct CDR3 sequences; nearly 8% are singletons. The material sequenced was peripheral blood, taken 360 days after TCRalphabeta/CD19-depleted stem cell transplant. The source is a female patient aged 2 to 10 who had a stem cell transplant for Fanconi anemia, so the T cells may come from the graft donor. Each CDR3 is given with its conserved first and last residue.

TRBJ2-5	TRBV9	CASSRDSKRDTYQETQYF
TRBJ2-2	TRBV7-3	CASSLRGGLHTGELFF
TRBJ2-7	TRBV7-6	CASSPGGHEQYF
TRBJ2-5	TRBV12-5	CASGWGQRQETQYF
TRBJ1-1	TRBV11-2	CASSLGTGVVTEAFF
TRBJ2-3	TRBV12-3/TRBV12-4	CASSLGSGVGKDTQYF
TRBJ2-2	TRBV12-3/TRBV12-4	CASSLDGTGELFF
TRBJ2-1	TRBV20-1	CSATGTSGRSSYNEQFF
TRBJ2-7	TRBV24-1	CATSAPDRAYEQYF
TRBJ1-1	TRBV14	CASIQGTEAFF
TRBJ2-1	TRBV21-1	CASSKKLARRSYNEQFF
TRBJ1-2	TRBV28	CASSLRFYRSRDGYTF
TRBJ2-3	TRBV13	CASSSTGKDTQYF
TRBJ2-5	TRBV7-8	CASSPWTSGRQETQYF
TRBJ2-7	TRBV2	CASSANPEHEQYF
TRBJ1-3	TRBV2	CASSGGRGFGNTIYF
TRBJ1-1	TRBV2	CASKLILDNTEAFF
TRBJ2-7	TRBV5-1	CASSFTSGSSYEQYF
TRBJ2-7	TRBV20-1	CSANGHTYEQYF
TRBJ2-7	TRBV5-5	CASSFPLRDRYYEQYF
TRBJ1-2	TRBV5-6	CASRATTLANYGYTF
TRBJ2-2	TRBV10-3	CAAKDRGHTGELFF
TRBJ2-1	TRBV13	CASSLGLGGNYNEQFF
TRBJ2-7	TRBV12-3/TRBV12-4	CASSLEGGPTYEQYF
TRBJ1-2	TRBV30	CAWSVRQGVIYGYTF
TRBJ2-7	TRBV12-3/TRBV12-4	CASSFSLAGFSYEQYF
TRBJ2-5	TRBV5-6	CASSASDGSQETQYF
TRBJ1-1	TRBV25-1	CASRSPNTEAFF
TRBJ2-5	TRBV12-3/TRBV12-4	CASSLVGRGNEETQYF
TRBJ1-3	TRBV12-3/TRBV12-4	CASRGSAGSTIYF
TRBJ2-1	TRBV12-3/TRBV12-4	CASTQKGNEQFF
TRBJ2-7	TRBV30	CAWSNLRAYEQYF
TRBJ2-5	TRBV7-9	CASSFLEDLTQYF
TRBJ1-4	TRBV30	CAWSRGIPQEEKLFF
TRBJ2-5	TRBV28	CASSPFPQGPTQETQYF
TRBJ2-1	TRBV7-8	CASSKGPTTGEQFF
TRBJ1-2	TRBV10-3	CAIRTGGRDGYTF
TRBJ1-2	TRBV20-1	CSASVNQGENGYTF
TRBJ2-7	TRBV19	CASSPLRQGRSYEQYF
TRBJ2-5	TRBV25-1	CASSEPGTGETQYF
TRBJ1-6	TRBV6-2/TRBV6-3	CASSQGGPLHF
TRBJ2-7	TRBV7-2	CASSRTGLAGGGDEQYF
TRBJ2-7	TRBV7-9	CASSLVRTGVEQYF
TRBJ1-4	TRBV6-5	CATTLRDGNEKLFF
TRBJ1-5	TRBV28	CASSFMGEVDQPQHF
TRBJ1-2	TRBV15	CATSRGGYGYTF
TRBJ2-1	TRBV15	CATIQGGVLAGVNEQFF
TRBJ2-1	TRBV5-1	CASSKDQGDEQFF
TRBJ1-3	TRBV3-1	CASSQVPWGLGNTIYF
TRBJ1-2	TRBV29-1	CSVEGQLFYGYTF